The entry below gives a single T cell receptor beta chain sequence along with its context. The sample belongs to a study of blood T cell repertoires in COVID-19. Turning to the study itself: Specimens from acute and convalescent COVID-19 originated in the United States, Italy and Spain. From T cells, B-cell-depleted T cells, or PBMCs came the material, which was cDNA or gDNA.

J was trimmed by 6 bases and V by 3 bases; bases with no gene match: 1. In germline, CDR1 is LNHDA, CDR2 SQIVND (reference sequence). This CDR3 is built from 14 residues. Assay used: immunoSEQ multiplex PCR; TCRdb lists only in-frame clones, some missing. The data hold over 150,000 clones, with 70% to 90% observed a single time. The chain uses TRBV19 and TRBJ1-6; 8 nucleotides match TRBD1. The sequence was obtained from a woman in her sixties with COVID-19, enrolled during active disease. Source material: peripheral blood. The CDR3 DNA is TGTGCCAGTAGTATTCAGGGGGCTAATTCACCCCTCCACTTT. Translation gives CASSIQGANSPLHF.